This T cell receptor beta chain derives from a study of graft-versus-host responses after intestinal transplantation. Findings and caveats of the study: Some GvH clones appeared in ileal mucosa or blood before recipient bone marrow.

Data came from immunoSEQ multiplex PCR; TCRdb stores just in-frame clones and leaves some out. Of some 11,000 clones listed, under 40% are singletons. Per the germline V gene, CDR1 is MNHEY and CDR2 is SMNVEV (reference sequence). This CDR3 has 15 amino acids. V was trimmed by 4 bases and J by 3 bases, leaving 12 bases between them. The sequenced sample was alloreactive CD4+ T cells from a mixed lymphocyte reaction culture, obtained before transplantation. The subset: CFSE-low proliferating T cells sorted from approximately 6-day pre-transplant mixed lymphocyte reaction (GvH or HvG direction). This sequence was found in a human patient who was an organ donor for intestinal transplantation. V usage is TRBV27 and J usage is TRBJ1-4; D possibly corresponds to TRBD1 (5 bases). CDR3 DNA: TGTGCCAGCAGTTCCAGGGTTGGGGCTAATGAAAAACTGTTTTTT. It yields the protein CASSSRVGANEKLFF.